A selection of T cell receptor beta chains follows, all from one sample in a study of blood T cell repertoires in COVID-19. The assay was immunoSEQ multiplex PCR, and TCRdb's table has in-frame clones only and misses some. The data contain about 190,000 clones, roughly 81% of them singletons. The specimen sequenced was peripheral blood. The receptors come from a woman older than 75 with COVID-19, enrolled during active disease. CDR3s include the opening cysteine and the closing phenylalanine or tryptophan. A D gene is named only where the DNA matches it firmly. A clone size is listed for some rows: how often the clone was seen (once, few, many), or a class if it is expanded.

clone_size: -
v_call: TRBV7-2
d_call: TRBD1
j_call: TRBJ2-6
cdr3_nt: TGTGCCAGCAGCTACGGACAGGCCTTCAACGTCCTGACTTTC
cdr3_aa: CASSYGQAFNVLTF

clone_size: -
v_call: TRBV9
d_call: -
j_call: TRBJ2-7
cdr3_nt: TGTGCCAGCAGCGCGCAGGGGGGCAGAACCTACGAGCAGTACTTC
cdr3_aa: CASSAQGGRTYEQYF

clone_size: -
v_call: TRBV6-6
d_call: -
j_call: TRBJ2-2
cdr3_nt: TGTGCCAGCAGTTACTTCGGGACAACGAACACCGGGGAGCTGTTTTTT
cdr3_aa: CASSYFGTTNTGELFF

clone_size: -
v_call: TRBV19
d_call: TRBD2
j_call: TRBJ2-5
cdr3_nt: TGTGCCAGTAGGCTAGCGGGAGGGCCGGATGAGACCCAGTACTTC
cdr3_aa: CASRLAGGPDETQYF

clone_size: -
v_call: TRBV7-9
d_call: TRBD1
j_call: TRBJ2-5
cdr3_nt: TGTGCCAGCAGCTTCGCTGACAGGGGGCGAGGGGAGACCCAGTACTTC
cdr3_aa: CASSFADRGRGETQYF

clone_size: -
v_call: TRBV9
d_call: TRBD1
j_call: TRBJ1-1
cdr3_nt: TGTGCCAGCAGCGTACGCCCGACAGGGCCAATTGAAGCTTTCTTT
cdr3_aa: CASSVRPTGPIEAFF

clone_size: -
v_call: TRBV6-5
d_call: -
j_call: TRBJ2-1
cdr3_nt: TGTGCCAGCAGTTACTCTCGACAGCCAAACAATGAGCAGTTCTTC
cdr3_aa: CASSYSRQPNNEQFF

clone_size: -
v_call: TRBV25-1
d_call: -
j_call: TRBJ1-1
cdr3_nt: TGTGCCAGCAGTGAGAGAGGAGTCCCTGAAGCTTTCTTT
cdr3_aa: CASSERGVPEAFF

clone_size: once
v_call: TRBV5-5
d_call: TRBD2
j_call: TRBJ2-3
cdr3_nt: TGTGCCAGCAGCTTGGGGGCGGGGACTACCCCCGATACGCAGTATTTT
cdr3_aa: CASSLGAGTTPDTQYF

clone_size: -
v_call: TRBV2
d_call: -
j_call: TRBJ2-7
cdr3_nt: TGTGCCAGCAGTGTAGAAGTCTTATACGAGCAGTACTTC
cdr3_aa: CASSVEVLYEQYF

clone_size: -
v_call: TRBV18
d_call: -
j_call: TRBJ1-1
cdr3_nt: TGTGCCAGCTCACCAGGGGGGGCTGACACTGAAGCTTTCTTT
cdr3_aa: CASSPGGADTEAFF

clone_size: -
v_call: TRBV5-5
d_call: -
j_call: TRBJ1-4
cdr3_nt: TGTGCCAGCAGGCCCGGTGCAACTAATGAAAAACTGTTTTTT
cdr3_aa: CASRPGATNEKLFF

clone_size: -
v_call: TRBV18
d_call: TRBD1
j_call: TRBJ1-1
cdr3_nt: TGTGCCAGCTCAGACAGGGGTAAAGGTACTGAAGCTTTCTTT
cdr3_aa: CASSDRGKGTEAFF

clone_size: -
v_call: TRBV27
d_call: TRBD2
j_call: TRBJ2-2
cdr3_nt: TGTGCCAGCAGATTGCTTAGCGGGAGGCGTGGAACCGGGGAGCTGTTTTTT
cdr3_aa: CASRLLSGRRGTGELFF

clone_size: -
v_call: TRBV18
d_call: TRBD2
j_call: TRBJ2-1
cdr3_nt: TGTGCCAGCTCACTACCAACTAGCGGGAACTACAATGAGCAGTTCTTC
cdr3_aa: CASSLPTSGNYNEQFF

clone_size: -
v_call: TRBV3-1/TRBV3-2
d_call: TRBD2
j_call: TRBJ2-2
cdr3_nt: TGTGCCAGCAGCCAGGGACTAGCTGTGCTGGCGATGGCCGACCCCGGGGAGCTGTTTTTT
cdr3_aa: CASSQGLAVLAMADPGELFF

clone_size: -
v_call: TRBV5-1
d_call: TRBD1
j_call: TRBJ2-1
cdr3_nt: TGCGCCAGCAGCGGAAGGACAGGGAACTACAATGAGCAGTTCTTC
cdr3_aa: CASSGRTGNYNEQFF

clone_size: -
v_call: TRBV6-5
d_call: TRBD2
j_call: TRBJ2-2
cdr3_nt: TGTGCCAGCAGGTACGGGAGGGCCAACACCGGGGAGCTGTTTTTT
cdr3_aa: CASRYGRANTGELFF

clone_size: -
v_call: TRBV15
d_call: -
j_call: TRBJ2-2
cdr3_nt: TGTGCCACCAGCAGAGGCGGGACGGGTAACACCGGGGAGCTGTTTTTT
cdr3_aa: CATSRGGTGNTGELFF

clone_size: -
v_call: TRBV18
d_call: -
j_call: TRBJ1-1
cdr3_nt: TGTGCCAGCTTTCGAGAGCCCACTGAAGCTTTCTTT
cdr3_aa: CASFREPTEAFF

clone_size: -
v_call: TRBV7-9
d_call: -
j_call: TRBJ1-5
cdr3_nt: TGTGCCAGCAGCTGGGGGGGCAATCAGCCCCAGCATTTT
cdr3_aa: CASSWGGNQPQHF

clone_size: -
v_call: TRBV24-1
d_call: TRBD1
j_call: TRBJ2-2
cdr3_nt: TGTGCCACCAGTGATAAAGGACAGGGTTCGGCCGGGGAGCTGTTTTTT
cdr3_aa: CATSDKGQGSAGELFF

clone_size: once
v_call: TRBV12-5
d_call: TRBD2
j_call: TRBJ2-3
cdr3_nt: TGTGCTAGTGGTTTGGGAGCTAGCGGATCCACAGATACGCAGTATTTT
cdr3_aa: CASGLGASGSTDTQYF

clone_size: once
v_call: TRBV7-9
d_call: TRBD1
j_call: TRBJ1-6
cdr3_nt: TGTGCCAGCAGCTTAGGGGTAACGGGACAGTATAATTCACCCCTCCACTTT
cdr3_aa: CASSLGVTGQYNSPLHF

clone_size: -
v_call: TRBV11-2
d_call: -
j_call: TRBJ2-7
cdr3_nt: TGTGCCAGCACCGTAAACAGGGTCAAGTACGAGCAGTACTTC
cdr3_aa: CASTVNRVKYEQYF

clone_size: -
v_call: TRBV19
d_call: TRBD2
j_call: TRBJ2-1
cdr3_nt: TGTGCCAGTGGGAGAGGGCATACGGGGGGGCCTCCTGGTGAGCAGTTCTTC
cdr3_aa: CASGRGHTGGPPGEQFF

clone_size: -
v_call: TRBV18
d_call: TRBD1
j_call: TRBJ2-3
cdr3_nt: TGTGCCAGCTCACCTTCCGGGACAGGGAAAGATACGCAGTATTTT
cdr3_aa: CASSPSGTGKDTQYF